This TCR beta chain was found in a study of chemoradiotherapy in HPV16-positive cancers. The CDR3 is 16 amino acids. Looked up from germline, CDR1 is MNHNY and CDR2 is SVGAGI (reference sequence). With 6 bases removed from V and 3 bases from J, the gap between germline ends came to 18 bases. This table comes from immunoSEQ multiplex PCR, and its TCRdb copy is limited to in-frame clones, with some not included. Of roughly 970 clones detected, about two thirds appear once; the ten largest clones hold about 16%. This sequence originates from a human donor with HPV-associated anogenital cancer. The sequenced sample was tumor tissue, obtained from a patient who underwent chemoradiotherapy. This rearrangement joins TRBV6-6 to TRBJ2-1, with D perhaps TRBD1 (5 bases). In nucleotides, the CDR3 is TGTGCCAGCAGAGACAGCACACCTTTGGGCTACAATGAGCAGTTCTTC. Amino acids: CASRDSTPLGYNEQFF.